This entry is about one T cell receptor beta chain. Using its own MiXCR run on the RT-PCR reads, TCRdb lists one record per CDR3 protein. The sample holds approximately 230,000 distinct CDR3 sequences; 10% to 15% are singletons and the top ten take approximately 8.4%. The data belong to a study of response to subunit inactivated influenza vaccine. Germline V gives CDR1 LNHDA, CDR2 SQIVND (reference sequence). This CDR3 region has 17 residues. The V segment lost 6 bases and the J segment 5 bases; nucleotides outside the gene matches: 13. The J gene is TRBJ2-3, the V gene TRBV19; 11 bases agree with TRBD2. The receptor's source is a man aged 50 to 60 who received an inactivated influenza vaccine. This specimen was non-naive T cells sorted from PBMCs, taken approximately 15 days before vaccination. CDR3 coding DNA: TGTGCCAGTAGCCCAACTAGCGGGGGCCTCTTGGGAGATACGCAGTATTTT. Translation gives CASSPTSGGLLGDTQYF.